Following are 3 T cell receptor beta chains from one sample sequenced in a study of regulatory T cells in long-lasting Graves disease. Arm-PCR of CDR3 regions and iRepertoire HTBI primers were used to build TCR beta libraries. TCRdb processed the multiplex PCR reads anew with MiXCR; each CDR3 protein has one entry. The sample shows a few hundred thousand distinct CDR3 sequences, about 25% of them seen only once. Regarding time point: persistent/refractory GD, antithyroid drugs over 5 years with positive TRAb. There was RNA extracted from PBMCs, and the TCR library was made from it. Sequencing used peripheral blood mononuclear cells (PBMCs), obtained when the disease was refractory, from a patient treated with antithyroid drugs. The receptors shown here come from a female donor with Graves disease.

The chain couples TRBV4-2 to TRBJ2-5; possibly TRBD1 for D (5 bases). V shed 1 base and J shed 3 bases, with 15 bases lying between them. CDR3 size: 16 residues. CDR1 and CDR2 from the germline V gene are LGHNA and YNFKEQ. The CDR3: CASSQVFSPREETQYF. CDR3 DNA: TGTGCCAGCAGCCAAGTTTTCTCCCCCAGGGAAGAGACCCAGTACTTC.

The chain has TRBV28 and TRBJ1-3; D is uncertain. Trimming shortened V by 8 bases and J by 0 bases, and 11 bases separated the two germline ends. This CDR3 has 14 amino acids. Germline lookup yields CDR1 MDHEN and CDR2 SYDVKM. Written as DNA, the CDR3 is TGTGCCAGCGCGTGGCTGGGCTCTGGAAACACCATATATTTT. This sequence encodes CASAWLGSGNTIYF.

At least ten counts were recorded for this clonotype. J is TRBJ2-7 and V is TRBV11-1; possible D gene TRBD1, 5 bases. This CDR3 comprises 14 residues. With 5 bases removed from V and 3 bases from J, the gap between germline ends came to 14 bases. Germline V CDR1 and CDR2: SGHAT, FQDESV (reference sequence). DNA of the CDR3: TGTGCCAGCAGCCCATACGTAACAGGCTACGAGCAGTACTTC. Residues: CASSPYVTGYEQYF.